This is a list of T cell receptor beta chains from one sample in a study of shared clonotypes between healthy human individuals. Sequencing used immunoSEQ multiplex PCR; TCRdb keeps in-frame clones, though not all of them. The sample has millions of clones, more than 90% seen once. The sequencing sample was made of naive CD4+ T cells sorted from blood. The receptors shown here come from a man in his late teens or twenties in good health. Both conserved end residues are part of each CDR3. A D gene is named only where the DNA matches it firmly. A row's size may be missing; if present it is once, few, many or a size class.

-,11,TRBV6-1,TRBJ2-1,-,TGTGCCAGCAGCCGGAACAATGAGCAGTTCTTC,CASSRNNEQFF
-,17,TRBV5-5,TRBJ2-4,-,TGTGCCAGCAGCTTGCAGGGTCTGGGGTTAGCCAAAAACATTCAGTACTTC,CASSLQGLGLAKNIQYF
-,14,TRBV6-1,TRBJ2-7,-,TGTGCCAGCAGTGAATTCAGGGGTGGCGGCGAGCAGTACTTC,CASSEFRGGGEQYF
-,14,TRBV30,TRBJ2-7,TRBD1,TGTGCCTGGAGTCGGACAGGGGGTTTCTACGAGCAGTACTTC,CAWSRTGGFYEQYF
-,13,TRBV7-9,TRBJ2-5,TRBD1,TGTGCCAGCAGCCCGACAGGGAAAGAGACCCAGTACTTC,CASSPTGKETQYF
-,15,TRBV2,TRBJ2-2,-,TGTGCCAGCAGTCGGAACGGCATATTCACCGGGGAGCTGTTTTTT,CASSRNGIFTGELFF
-,12,TRBV21-1,TRBJ2-1,-,TGTGCCAGCAGCAAAGATTGGGATGAGCAGTTCTTC,CASSKDWDEQFF
-,14,TRBV6-1,TRBJ2-7,-,TGTGCCAGTACAGCCGGGGTTCGACCCTACGAGCAGTACTTC,CASTAGVRPYEQYF
-,11,TRBV2,TRBJ2-1,TRBD2,TGTGCCAGCCGGGGAGGGAATGAGCAGTTCTTC,CASRGGNEQFF
-,16,TRBV5-6,TRBJ1-3,-,TGTGCCAGCAGCTATAGAAAAGGGATGGGAGGAAACACCATATATTTT,CASSYRKGMGGNTIYF
once,16,TRBV9,TRBJ2-3,TRBD2,TGTGCCAGCAGTCCTCGGACTAGCGGGGCCCGAGATACGCAGTATTTT,CASSPRTSGARDTQYF
-,14,TRBV30,TRBJ1-5,-,TGTGCCTGGAGTGTAGGGGGTCCCCCATCGCCCCAGCATTTT,CAWSVGGPPSPQHF
-,14,TRBV25-1,TRBJ1-1,TRBD1,TGTGCCAGCAGCCGGGACAGCCTGAACACTGAAGCTTTCTTT,CASSRDSLNTEAFF
-,16,TRBV5-3,TRBJ2-2,-,TGTGCCAGAAGCTTCGTAGGACTCCCGGACACCGGGGAGCTGTTTTTT,CARSFVGLPDTGELFF
-,15,TRBV7-9,TRBJ1-1,TRBD1,TGTGCCAGCAGCTTCCGACAGGGGGGTCGGACTGAAGCTTTCTTT,CASSFRQGGRTEAFF
-,14,TRBV7-3,TRBJ2-1,-,TGTGCCAGCAGCTCAGAATTGGCGAGAAATGAGCAGTTCTTC,CASSSELARNEQFF
-,14,TRBV28,TRBJ2-5,TRBD1,TGTGCCAGCAGTCCAGGACAGGCCCAAGAGACCCAGTACTTC,CASSPGQAQETQYF
-,13,TRBV5-1,TRBJ1-1,-,TGCGCCAGCAGCTTGGGAGTTGGCACTGAAGCTTTCTTT,CASSLGVGTEAFF
-,16,TRBV5-4,TRBJ2-2,TRBD2,TGTGCCAGCAGCTTGCGGACACCGCGGGGGACCGGGGAGCTGTTTTTT,CASSLRTPRGTGELFF
-,15,TRBV30,TRBJ1-6,-,TGTGCCTGGAGTCCCGACACGGCCTATAATTCACCCCTCCACTTT,CAWSPDTAYNSPLHF
once,14,TRBV6-6,TRBJ1-1,-,TGTGCCAGCAGTTACGGACCGGGGAACACTGAAGCTTTCTTT,CASSYGPGNTEAFF
-,15,TRBV18,TRBJ2-7,TRBD1,TGTGCCAGCTCACCAGGGGGACAGGGTCGCTACGAGCAGTACTTC,CASSPGGQGRYEQYF
-,14,TRBV12-1,TRBJ2-1,-,TGTGCCAGCAGCTTAGCGGGCTCCTACAATGAGCAGTTCTTC,CASSLAGSYNEQFF
-,13,TRBV19,TRBJ1-6,TRBD1,TGTGCCAGTAGCGGGACAGGGGTAACACCCCTCCACTTT,CASSGTGVTPLHF
-,11,TRBV5-4,TRBJ2-3,-,TGTGCCAGCAGCTTGGAGGGTACGCAGTATTTT,CASSLEGTQYF
-,16,TRBV7-2,TRBJ2-5,TRBD2,TGTGCCAGCAGCCCGGGACTAGCGGGAGGGCGGGAGACCCAGTACTTC,CASSPGLAGGRETQYF
-,15,TRBV4-1,TRBJ2-1,TRBD2,TGCGCCAGCAGCCTTAGCGGGGGCTCCTACAATGAGCAGTTCTTC,CASSLSGGSYNEQFF
once,14,TRBV18,TRBJ1-1,TRBD1,TGTGCCAGCTCACCCGCCCGGGGACAGGCTGAAGCTTTCTTT,CASSPARGQAEAFF
-,14,TRBV18,TRBJ2-5,-,TGTGCCAGCTCACCCCAACGAGGTGGAGAGACCCAGTACTTC,CASSPQRGGETQYF
-,13,TRBV29-1,TRBJ2-3,-,TGCAGCGTGGGGGATCTACGGACAGATACGCAGTATTTT,CSVGDLRTDTQYF
once,16,TRBV5-4,TRBJ2-1,-,TGTGCCAGCAGCTTGGCCTTAGGGGGGTCCTACAATGAGCAGTTCTTC,CASSLALGGSYNEQFF
-,14,TRBV7-9,TRBJ2-7,-,TGTGCCAGCAGCTTAGGTTTGCCCGTGAACGAGCAGTACTTC,CASSLGLPVNEQYF
once,13,TRBV28,TRBJ1-4,-,TGTGCCATCCTTGACAGGCATAATGAAAAACTGTTTTTT,CAILDRHNEKLFF
-,14,TRBV7-9,TRBJ1-1,-,TGTGCCAGCAGCCCTGGGGGGGTGGGCACTGAAGCTTTCTTT,CASSPGGVGTEAFF
-,15,TRBV28,TRBJ1-5,TRBD1,TGTGCCAGCACCCCCAGGGACAGGTACAATCAGCCCCAGCATTTT,CASTPRDRYNQPQHF
-,17,TRBV5-1,TRBJ2-6,-,TGCGCCAGCAGCTTGGGGAGTGGAGGGTTTGGGGCCAACGTCCTGACTTTC,CASSLGSGGFGANVLTF
-,14,TRBV11-3,TRBJ2-5,-,TGTGCCAGCAGCTTAGGGGGAGTCCAAGAGACCCAGTACTTC,CASSLGGVQETQYF
-,17,TRBV28,TRBJ1-5,TRBD1,TGTGCCAGCAGTTTTACGGGACAGGTTTATAGCAATCAGCCCCAGCATTTT,CASSFTGQVYSNQPQHF
once,15,TRBV15,TRBJ2-1,-,TGTGCCACCAGCAGAGGCGATAGCTCCTACAATGAGCAGTTCTTC,CATSRGDSSYNEQFF
-,17,TRBV25-1,TRBJ1-6,-,TGTGCCAGCAGTGATTTAGGGTTGAGCTCCTATAATTCACCCCTCCACTTT,CASSDLGLSSYNSPLHF
-,13,TRBV7-8,TRBJ2-1,TRBD1,TGTGCCAGCGGAAAAGACAGGGACGATGAGCAGTTCTTC,CASGKDRDDEQFF
-,15,TRBV6-5,TRBJ2-3,TRBD2,TGTGCCAGCAGTACTAGCGGATTGAGATCAGATACGCAGTATTTT,CASSTSGLRSDTQYF
-,11,TRBV7-2,TRBJ2-5,-,TGTGCCAGCAGCTCGGCCATTGCCCAGTACTTC,CASSSAIAQYF
-,15,TRBV28,TRBJ1-5,TRBD1,TGTGCCAGCACCCGGACAGGGGGGATTAATCAGCCCCAGCATTTT,CASTRTGGINQPQHF
-,16,TRBV27,TRBJ2-7,TRBD1,TGTGCCAGCAGTTCACCCGGGACAGGGGCAACCTACGAGCAGTACTTC,CASSSPGTGATYEQYF
-,15,TRBV9,TRBJ2-5,-,TGTGCCAGCAGCGTAGCGGATCTCAAGGCGGAGACCCAGTACTTC,CASSVADLKAETQYF
-,14,TRBV5-5,TRBJ1-2,-,TGTGCCAGCAGCTTGGAAGCAATCTCCTATGGCTACACCTTC,CASSLEAISYGYTF
-,18,TRBV19,TRBJ2-1,TRBD1,TGTGCCAGTGGTTCGGGACAGGGGATAGATCGGAAAATCGATGAGCAGTTCTTC,CASGSGQGIDRKIDEQFF
-,14,TRBV9,TRBJ1-2,-,TGTGCCAGCAGCGCGGGCCCGGATTATTATGGCTACACCTTC,CASSAGPDYYGYTF
-,15,TRBV5-1,TRBJ2-5,TRBD1,TGCGCCAGCAACCCTGACAGGGCATTGAGAGAGACCCAGTACTTC,CASNPDRALRETQYF